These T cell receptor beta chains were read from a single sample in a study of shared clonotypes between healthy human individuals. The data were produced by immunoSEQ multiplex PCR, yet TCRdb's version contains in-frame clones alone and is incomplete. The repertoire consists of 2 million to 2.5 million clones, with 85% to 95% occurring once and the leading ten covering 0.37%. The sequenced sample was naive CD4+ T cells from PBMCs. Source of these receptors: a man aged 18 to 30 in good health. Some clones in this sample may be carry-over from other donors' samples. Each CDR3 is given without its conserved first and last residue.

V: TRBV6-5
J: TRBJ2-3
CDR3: ASSPSPTNTQY

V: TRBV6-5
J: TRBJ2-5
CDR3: ASRGPGLGGTQY

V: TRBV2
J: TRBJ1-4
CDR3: ASSPSKEKLF

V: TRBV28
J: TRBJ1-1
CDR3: ASSPRRIRWGMNTEAF

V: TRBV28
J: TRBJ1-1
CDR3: ASSRTDRAPEAF

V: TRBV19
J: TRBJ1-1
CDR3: ASSLLQGSTEAF

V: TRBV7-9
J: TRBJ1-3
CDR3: ASSLDGALGSGNTIY

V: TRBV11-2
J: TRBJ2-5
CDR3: ASSQVWVDQETQY

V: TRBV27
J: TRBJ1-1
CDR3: ASRGFAEAF

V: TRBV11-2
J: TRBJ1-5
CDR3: ASSLGGGPQH

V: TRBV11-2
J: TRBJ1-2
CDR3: ASSLDPRTGAYGYT

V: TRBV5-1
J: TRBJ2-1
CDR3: ASRFPNATYNEQF

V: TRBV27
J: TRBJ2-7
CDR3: ASSLSLSGIYEQY

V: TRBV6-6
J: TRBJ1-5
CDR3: ASSYSRYSNQPQH